This T cell receptor (beta chain) derives from a study of T-cell reconstitution after alpha-beta-depleted transplantation in children. This CDR3 is built from 16 residues. J lost 1 base, V lost 4 bases, and 6 bases had no gene match. Germline V lookup: CDR1 LGHNA, CDR2 YNFKEQ. The TCRbeta library incorporated unique molecular identifiers. TCRdb recomputed calls from the PCR reads with MiXCR, one row per CDR3 protein. The data show 70,000 or so distinct CDR3 sequences, around 9.9% seen once. This clonotype has a count of ten or more. The receptor's source is a boy under 18 with acute myeloid leukemia, due to receive a stem cell transplant. The chain carries TRBV4-2 and TRBJ2-4, with 8 bases fitting TRBD2. This specimen consisted of PBMCs, obtained before TCRalphabeta/CD19-depleted stem cell transplant. The CDR3 loop is CASSRTSGRAKNIQYF. In DNA form, the CDR3 reads TGTGCCAGCAGCCGAACTAGCGGAAGGGCCAAAAACATTCAGTACTTC.